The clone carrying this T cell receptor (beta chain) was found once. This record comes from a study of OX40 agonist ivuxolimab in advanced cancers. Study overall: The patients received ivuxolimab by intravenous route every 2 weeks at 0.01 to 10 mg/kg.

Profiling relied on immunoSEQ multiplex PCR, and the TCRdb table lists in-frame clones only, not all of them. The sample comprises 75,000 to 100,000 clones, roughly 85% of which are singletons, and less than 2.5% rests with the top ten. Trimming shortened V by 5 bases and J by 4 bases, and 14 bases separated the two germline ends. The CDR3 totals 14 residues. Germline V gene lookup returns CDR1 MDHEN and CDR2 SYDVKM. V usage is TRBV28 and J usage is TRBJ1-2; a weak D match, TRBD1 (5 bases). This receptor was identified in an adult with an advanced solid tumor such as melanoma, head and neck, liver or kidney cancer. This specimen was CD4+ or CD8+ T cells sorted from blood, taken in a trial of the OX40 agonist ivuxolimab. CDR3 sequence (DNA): TGTGCCAGCAGTCTAAGGGAGACAGTCTATGGCTACACCTTC. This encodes CASSLRETVYGYTF.